Reported below is one T cell receptor (beta chain). Its cognate antigen is unknown. These data belong to a study of T cell repertoires in cytomegalovirus infection. About the study: CMV epitopes used comprised recently identified HLA-C-restricted ones and well-studied HLA-B-restricted ones.

TCRdb re-called the reads through MiXCR, storing one row per CDR3 protein. The sample yields roughly 500,000 distinct CDR3 sequences, about 44% seen once. The input for sequencing was cultured PBMCs, taken from culture after CMV antigen stimulation. The source of this sequence is a human donor in good health (CMV status not recorded). Some clones in this sample may be carry-over from other donors' samples.

The CDR3 is CASSDTGSTQYF. CDR3 sequence (DNA): TGCGCCAGCAGCGATACAGGTTCTACGCAGTATTTT. J is TRBJ2-3 and V is TRBV4-1; D is possibly TRBD1 (5 bases). Germline CDR1 and CDR2: MGHRA and YSYEKL. The CDR3 totals 12 residues. V was clipped by 5 bases and J by 8 bases, with 11 bases between them.